Listed here are 22 T cell receptor beta chains from one sample, sequenced in a study of blood T cell repertoires in COVID-19. Generated by immunoSEQ multiplex PCR, the TCRdb table keeps only in-frame clones and is missing some. The table shows about 58,000 clones, with about 85% occurring only once. The sequenced sample consisted of peripheral blood. The source of these receptors is a woman aged 70-85 years with active COVID-19.

This rearrangement joins TRBV6-5 to TRBJ2-2, with D maybe TRBD2 (6 bases). The CDR3 loop spans 15 amino acids. Trimming pared 0 bases from V and 7 bases from J, leaving 12 bases between. Germline values: CDR1 MNHEY, CDR2 SVGAGI. The CDR3 region is CASSYSLAGSGELFF. The CDR3 nucleotides are TGTGCCAGCAGTTACTCGCTCGCGGGAAGCGGGGAGCTGTTTTTT.

The chain employs TRBV5-4 and TRBJ1-2, with 11 bases aligning to TRBD1. CDR1 and CDR2 (germline): SGHNT, YYREEE (reference sequence). V was clipped by 4 bases and J by 1 base; unmatched bases: 6. The CDR3 runs to 16 residues. The CDR3 nucleotides read TGTGCCAGCAGCAAGGACAGGGGGCGGATTAACTATGGCTACACCTTC. Its protein product is CASSKDRGRINYGYTF.

The rearrangement joins TRBV27 to TRBJ2-1, with 9 bases identical to TRBD2. CDR3 length: 15 residues. The V gene end was trimmed by 8 bases and the J gene end by 1 base; junction bases not matched to a gene: 6. Germline V gives CDR1 MNHEY, CDR2 SMNVEV (reference sequence). CDR3 nucleotide sequence: TGTGCCAGCGGGACCAGCGGGAGGTCCTACAATGAGCAGTTCTTC. Amino acids: CASGTSGRSYNEQFF.

V usage is TRBV28 and J usage is TRBJ2-1, with 9 bases fitting TRBD2. This CDR3 comprises 16 residues. V shed 5 bases and J 5 bases; nucleotides not matched to a gene: 10. The germline gives CDR1 MDHEN, CDR2 SYDVKM. CDR3 bases: TGTGCCAGCAGTCGTTACACTAGCGGGTCACACAATGAGCAGTTCTTC. It yields the protein CASSRYTSGSHNEQFF.

This chain connects TRBV11-1 to TRBJ2-5, with TRBD1 identical over 7 bases. Germline V CDR1 and CDR2: SGHAT, FQDESV (reference sequence). The CDR3 sequence is 15 residues long. J gave up 1 base and V 4 bases, and 6 bases lay outside the gene matches. The CDR3 is CASSYGDRIQETQYF. CDR3 DNA: TGTGCCAGCAGCTATGGGGACAGAATCCAAGAGACCCAGTACTTC.

V gene TRBV28 combines with J gene TRBJ1-5, with a tentative D call TRBD1 (5 bases). Per germline, CDR1 MDHEN and CDR2 SYDVKM. V lost 1 base and J lost 2, with 9 bases in between. The CDR3 extends over 15 amino acids. CDR3 sequence: CASSLSVGGNQPQHF. Here the CDR3 DNA reads TGTGCCAGCAGTTTATCGGTAGGGGGCAATCAGCCCCAGCATTTT.

The CDR3 loop reads CASRYQGIGNTIYF. Here the CDR3 DNA reads TGTGCCAGCAGGTACCAGGGCATTGGAAACACCATATATTTT. V and J are TRBV5-6 and TRBJ1-3, with a possible D match to TRBD1 (5 bases). The germline V gene encodes CDR1 SGHDT and CDR2 YYEEEE. The V and J ends lost 5 bases and 3 bases respectively, with 12 bases between them. The CDR3 totals 14 residues.

V and J are TRBV3-1 (or the pseudogene TRBV3-2) and TRBJ2-3; weak D call: TRBD2 (5 bases). The CDR3 has 14 amino acids. Trimming stripped 0 bases from V and 8 bases from J, with 12 bases between. Germline V gene sequence: CDR1 LGHDT, CDR2 YNNKEL (reference sequence). Here the CDR3 reads CASSQDSAAGTQYF. For the CDR3, the DNA is TGTGCCAGCAGCCAAGATAGCGCCGCTGGTACGCAGTATTTT.

The CDR3, as DNA: TGTGCCAGCAGCGTAGGAGGGGACGGGGGGTACTACGAGCAGTACTTC. Its protein product is CASSVGGDGGYYEQYF. V usage is TRBV9 and J usage is TRBJ2-7; 7 nucleotides agree with TRBD2. The CDR3 consists of 16 residues. J gave up 3 bases and V 0 bases, and 9 bases lay outside the gene matches. Germline assignment: CDR1 SGDLS and CDR2 YYNGEE. Combining the CDR3 with reference TRBV9 and TRBJ2-7 gives the whole variable domain DSGVTQTPKHLITATGQRVTLRCSPRSGDLSVYWYQQSLDQGLQFLIQYYNGEERAKGNILERFSAQQFPDLHSELNLSSLELGDSALYFCASSVGGDGGYYEQYFGPGTRLTVT.

The CDR3 nucleotides are TGTGCCAGCAGCCAATCTTTTGGAGGCCCCTCCTACGAGCAGTACTTC. As protein: CASSQSFGGPSYEQYF. The V gene is TRBV3-1 (or the pseudogene TRBV3-2), the J gene TRBJ2-7, with D perhaps TRBD2 (5 bases). This CDR3 is built from 16 residues. Looked up from germline, CDR1 is LGHDT and CDR2 is YNNKEL (reference sequence). V lost 2 bases to trimming and J lost 0 bases, with 14 bases between them.

This clone was recorded only once. This rearrangement joins TRBV28 to TRBJ1-1, with a possible D match to TRBD1 (6 bases). Germline V CDR1 and CDR2: MDHEN, SYDVKM. The V gene lost 8 bases and the J gene lost 4 bases, with 20 bases spanning the gap. The CDR3 totals 15 residues. The CDR3 nucleotides read TGTGCCAGCGGAGGGCTTGGGGGAGGGGGCACTGAAGCTTTCTTT. Protein sequence: CASGGLGGGGTEAFF.

The chain carries TRBV7-8 and TRBJ1-1; TRBD1 might be the D (6 bases). The CDR3 extends over 16 amino acids. Germline CDR1 is SGHVS and CDR2 is FQNEAQ. V lost 5 bases and J lost 4, with 20 bases in between. The CDR3 loop reads CASSPTPGGAITEAFF. The CDR3 DNA reads as TGTGCCAGCAGCCCAACTCCTGGGGGGGCGATCACTGAAGCTTTCTTT.

The chain couples TRBV7-2 to TRBJ2-7, with D maybe TRBD2 (6 bases). The V gene's germline CDR1 is SGHTA and CDR2 FQGNSA. The CDR3 runs to 13 residues. Trimming left V 5 bases short and J 5 bases short, with 13 bases between. CDR3 residues: CASSGRLVHEQYF. In DNA, the CDR3 is TGTGCCAGCAGCGGTCGACTAGTCCACGAGCAGTACTTC. Drawing the rest from reference TRBV7-2 and TRBJ2-7, the complete variable domain is GAGVSQSPSNKVTEKGKDVELRCDPISGHTALYWYRQSLGQGLEFLIYFQGNSAPDKSGLPSDRFSAERTGGSVSTLTIQRTQQEDSAVYLCASSGRLVHEQYFGPGTRLTVT.

The chain is built from TRBV11-3 and TRBJ2-2; 11 bases line up with TRBD2. Germline V CDR1 and CDR2: SGHNT, YENEEA. CDR3 length: 15 residues. V shed 5 bases, J shed 7 bases, and the junction held 6 bases outside the gene matches. The CDR3 DNA sequence: TGTGCCAGCAGCAAAACTAGCGGGAGTATCGGGGAGCTGTTTTTT. Its protein product is CASSKTSGSIGELFF.

The sample holds one count of this clone. The V gene is TRBV14, the J gene TRBJ2-4; 8 bases match TRBD1. CDR1 is SGHDN, CDR2 FVKESK, per germline. The CDR3 is made up of 15 amino acids. With V trimmed by 4 bases and J by 7 bases, 9 bases remained unmatched. This CDR3 is CASSRFGQGENIQYF. In nucleotides, the CDR3 is TGTGCCAGCAGCCGCTTTGGACAGGGAGAGAACATTCAGTACTTC.

The gene calls are TRBV27 and TRBJ1-2; 8 bases line up with TRBD1. This CDR3 spans 16 amino acids. V was pared by 5 bases and J by 5 bases, with 13 bases of the junction left unmatched. The germline CDR1 and CDR2 sequences are MNHEY and SMNVEV (reference sequence). As DNA, the CDR3 is TGTGCCAGCAGTACAACCGGGACAGGAAGATTTTATGGCTACACCTTC. Its translation is CASSTTGTGRFYGYTF.

The genes are TRBV27 and TRBJ1-1; D perhaps matches TRBD1 (6 bases). Germline assignment: CDR1 MNHEY and CDR2 SMNVEV (reference sequence). Trimming took 5 bases from V and 0 from J, leaving 13 bases between them. CDR3 size: 15 residues. CDR3 sequence reads: CASSPWTDLNTEAFF. The CDR3 bases are TGTGCCAGCAGTCCTTGGACAGATTTGAACACTGAAGCTTTCTTT.

The chain recombines TRBV19 with TRBJ2-4; unclear D gene. CDR1 LNHDA and CDR2 SQIVND come from the germline V gene (reference sequence). CDR3 length: 14 amino acids. V was trimmed by 3 bases and J by 7 bases, leaving 13 bases between them. CDR3 nucleotide sequence: TGTGCCAGTAGTATCATCCCCCTGAGGAACATTCAGTACTTC. It is translated as CASSIIPLRNIQYF. The full variable domain, rest sourced from reference TRBV19 and TRBJ2-4, is DGGITQSPKYLFRKEGQNVTLSCEQNLNHDAMYWYRQDPGQGLRLIYYSQIVNDFQKGDIAEGYSVSREKKESFPLTVTSAQKNPTAFYLCASSIIPLRNIQYFGAGTRLSVL.

J is TRBJ2-7 and V is TRBV6-5, with TRBD2 as a possible D gene (7 bases). Trimming removed 7 bases from V and 3 bases from J, with 13 bases in between. Germline V CDR1 and CDR2: MNHEY, SVGAGI. This CDR3 is 13 amino acids long. In nucleotides, the CDR3 is TGTGCCAGCAATAGGGGGGGAGACTACGAGCAGTACTTC. Encoded protein: CASNRGGDYEQYF.

The chain employs TRBV18 and TRBJ1-5, with D perhaps matching TRBD1 (5 bases). V was clipped by 2 bases and J by 7 bases, with 12 bases between them. This CDR3 is built from 14 residues. CDR1 KGHSH and CDR2 LQKENI come from the germline V gene. CDR3 sequence reads: CASSPGQGRQPQHF. For the CDR3, the DNA is TGTGCCAGCTCACCAGGGCAGGGTAGACAGCCCCAGCATTTT.

The chain links TRBV4-1 to TRBJ2-7; the D gene is possibly TRBD1 (5 bases). In germline, CDR1 is MGHRA, CDR2 YSYEKL. The V gene lost 4 bases and the J gene lost 2 bases, with 15 bases spanning the gap. The CDR3 length is 15 residues. The CDR3 here is CASSPQLRTTYEQYF. The CDR3 region has the DNA TGCGCCAGCAGCCCCCAGCTTCGGACAACCTACGAGCAGTACTTC.

V usage is TRBV19 and J usage is TRBJ2-7; 8 nucleotides match TRBD2. The germline CDR1 and CDR2 sequences are LNHDA and SQIVND (reference sequence). The CDR3 contains 14 residues. With V trimmed by 7 bases and J by 4 bases, 9 bases remained unmatched. The CDR3 protein is CASTPGGGWYEQYF. The CDR3 region has the DNA TGTGCCAGTACCCCCGGGGGGGGCTGGTACGAGCAGTACTTC.